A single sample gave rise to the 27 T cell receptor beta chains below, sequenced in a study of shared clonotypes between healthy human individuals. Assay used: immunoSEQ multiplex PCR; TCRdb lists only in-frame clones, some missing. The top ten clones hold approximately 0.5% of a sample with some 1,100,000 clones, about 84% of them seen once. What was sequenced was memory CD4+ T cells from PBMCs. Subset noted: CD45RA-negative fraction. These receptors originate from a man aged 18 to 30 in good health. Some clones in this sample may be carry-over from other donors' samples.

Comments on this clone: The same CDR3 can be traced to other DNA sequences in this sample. CDR3 in amino acids: CASSIVNQPQHF. The CDR3, as DNA: TGTGCCAGTAGTATCGTCAATCAGCCCCAGCATTTT. The rearrangement links TRBV19 to TRBJ1-5; no definite D call. Germline-derived CDR1 and CDR2 are LNHDA and SQIVND (reference sequence). V was shortened by 3 bases and J by 3 bases, with 3 bases between the two germline ends. This CDR3 has 12 amino acids.

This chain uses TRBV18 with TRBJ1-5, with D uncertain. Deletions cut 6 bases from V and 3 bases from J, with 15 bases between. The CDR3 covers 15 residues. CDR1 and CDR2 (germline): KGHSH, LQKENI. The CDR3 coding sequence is TGTGCCAGCTCGCCGCCGGGAGCTAACAATCAGCCCCAGCATTTT. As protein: CASSPPGANNQPQHF.

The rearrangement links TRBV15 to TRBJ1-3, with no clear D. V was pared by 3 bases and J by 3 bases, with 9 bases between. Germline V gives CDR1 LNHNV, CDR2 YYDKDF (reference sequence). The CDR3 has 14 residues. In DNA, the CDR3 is TGTGCCACCAGCAGGGCCGGTTATGGAAACACCATATATTTT. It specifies CATSRAGYGNTIYF.

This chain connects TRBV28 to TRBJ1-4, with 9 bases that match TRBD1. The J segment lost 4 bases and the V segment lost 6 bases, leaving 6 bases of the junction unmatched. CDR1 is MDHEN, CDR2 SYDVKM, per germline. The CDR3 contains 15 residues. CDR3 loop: CASRRTGEGNEKLFF. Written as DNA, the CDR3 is TGTGCCAGCAGACGGACAGGGGAGGGTAATGAAAAACTGTTTTTT. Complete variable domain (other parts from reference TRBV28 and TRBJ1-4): DVKVTQSSRYLVKRTGEKVFLECVQDMDHENMFWYRQDPGLGLRLIYFSYDVKMKEKGDIPEGYSVSREKKERFSLILESASTNQTSMYLCASRRTGEGNEKLFFGSGTQLSVL.

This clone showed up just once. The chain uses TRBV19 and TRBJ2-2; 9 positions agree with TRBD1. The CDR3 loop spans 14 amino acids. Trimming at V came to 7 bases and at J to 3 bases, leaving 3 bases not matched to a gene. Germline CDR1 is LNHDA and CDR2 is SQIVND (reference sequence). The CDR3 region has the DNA TGTGCCAGTACAAGGGACAGGGACACCGGGGAGCTGTTTTTT. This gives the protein CASTRDRDTGELFF.

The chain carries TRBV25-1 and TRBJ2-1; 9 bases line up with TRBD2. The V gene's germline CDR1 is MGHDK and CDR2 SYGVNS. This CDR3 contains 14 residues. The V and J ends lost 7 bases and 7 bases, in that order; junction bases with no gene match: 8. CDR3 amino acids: CASTGGTSNNEQFF. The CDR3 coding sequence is TGTGCCAGCACCGGAGGGACTAGCAATAATGAGCAGTTCTTC.

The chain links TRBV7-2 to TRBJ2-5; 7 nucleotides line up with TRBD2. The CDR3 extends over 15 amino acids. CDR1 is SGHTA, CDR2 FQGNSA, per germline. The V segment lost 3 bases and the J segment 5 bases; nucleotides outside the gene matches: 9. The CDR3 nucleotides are TGTGCCAGCAGCTTTGGCGGGAGCTCGTGGGAGACCCAGTACTTC. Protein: CASSFGGSSWETQYF.

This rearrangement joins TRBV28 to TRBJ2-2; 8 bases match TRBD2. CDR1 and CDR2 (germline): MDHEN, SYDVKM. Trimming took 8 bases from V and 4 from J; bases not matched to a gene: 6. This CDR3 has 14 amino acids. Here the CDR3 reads CASRGSGSTGELFF. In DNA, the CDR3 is TGTGCCAGCCGTGGCAGCGGGAGCACCGGGGAGCTGTTTTTT.

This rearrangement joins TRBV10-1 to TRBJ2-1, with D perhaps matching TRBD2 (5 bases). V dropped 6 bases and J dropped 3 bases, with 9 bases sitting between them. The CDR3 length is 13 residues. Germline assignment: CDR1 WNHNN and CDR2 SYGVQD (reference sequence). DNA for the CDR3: TGCGCCAGCAGCCGCGCGGGCTACAATGAGCAGTTCTTC. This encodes CASSRAGYNEQFF.

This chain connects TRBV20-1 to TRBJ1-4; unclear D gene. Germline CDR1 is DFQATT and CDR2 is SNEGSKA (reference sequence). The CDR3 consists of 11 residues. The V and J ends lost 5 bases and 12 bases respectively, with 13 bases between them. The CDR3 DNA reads TGCAGTGCTCCCAGCCCTACGGAACTGTTTTTT. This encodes CSAPSPTELFF.

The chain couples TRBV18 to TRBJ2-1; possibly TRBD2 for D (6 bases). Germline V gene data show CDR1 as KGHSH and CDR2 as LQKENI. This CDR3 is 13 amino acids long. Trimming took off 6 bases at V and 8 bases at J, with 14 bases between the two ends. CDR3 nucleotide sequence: TGTGCCAGCTCCTTGGGACTGGAGGATGAGCAGTTCTTC. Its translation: CASSLGLEDEQFF.

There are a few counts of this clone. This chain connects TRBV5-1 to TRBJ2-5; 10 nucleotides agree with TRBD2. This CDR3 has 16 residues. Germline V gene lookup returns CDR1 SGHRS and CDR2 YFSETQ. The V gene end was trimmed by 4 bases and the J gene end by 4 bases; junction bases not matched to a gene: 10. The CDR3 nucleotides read TGCGCCAGCAGCCTCTATTACGCTAGCGGGAGAGAGACCCAGTACTTC. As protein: CASSLYYASGRETQYF.

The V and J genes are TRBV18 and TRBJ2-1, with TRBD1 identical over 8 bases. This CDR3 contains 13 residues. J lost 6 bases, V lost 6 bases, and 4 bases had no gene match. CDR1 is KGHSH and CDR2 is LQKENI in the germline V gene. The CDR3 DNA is TGTGCCAGCTCCACGGACAGGGCCAATGAGCAGTTCTTC. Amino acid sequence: CASSTDRANEQFF.

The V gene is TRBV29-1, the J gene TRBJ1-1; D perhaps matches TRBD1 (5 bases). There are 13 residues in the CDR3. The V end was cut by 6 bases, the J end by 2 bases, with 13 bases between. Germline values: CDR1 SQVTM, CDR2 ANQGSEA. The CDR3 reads CSVKGGVNTEAFF. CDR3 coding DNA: TGCAGCGTGAAGGGAGGGGTAAACACTGAAGCTTTCTTT.

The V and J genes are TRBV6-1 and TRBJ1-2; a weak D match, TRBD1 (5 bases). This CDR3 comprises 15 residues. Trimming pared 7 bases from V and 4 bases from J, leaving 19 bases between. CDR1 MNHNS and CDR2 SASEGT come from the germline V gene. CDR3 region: CASTANPGTGYGYTF. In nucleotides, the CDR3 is TGTGCCAGCACCGCAAATCCCGGGACTGGCTATGGCTACACCTTC.

The CDR3 sequence is CASSLDGGYEQYF. In nucleotides, the CDR3 is TGTGCCAGCAGCTTAGATGGGGGGTACGAGCAGTACTTC. This sequence joins TRBV11-2 and TRBJ2-7; the D gene is possibly TRBD2 (6 bases). CDR3 size: 13 residues. V dropped 0 bases and J dropped 4 bases, with 7 bases sitting between them. Germline CDR1 and CDR2: SGHAT and FQNNGV.

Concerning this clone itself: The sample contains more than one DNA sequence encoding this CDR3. CDR3 in amino acids: CASSEVQGDGYTF. For the CDR3, the DNA is TGTGCCAGCAGTGAAGTACAGGGGGATGGCTACACCTTC. The chain has TRBV6-1 and TRBJ1-2; TRBD1 matches 8 bases. V was pared by 1 base and J by 6 bases, with 1 base of the junction left unmatched. CDR3 length: 13 residues. Looked up from germline, CDR1 is MNHNS and CDR2 is SASEGT.

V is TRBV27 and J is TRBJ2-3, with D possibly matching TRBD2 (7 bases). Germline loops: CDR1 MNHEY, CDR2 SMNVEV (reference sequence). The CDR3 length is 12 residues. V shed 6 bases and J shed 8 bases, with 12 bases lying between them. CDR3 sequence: CASSEGGGTQYF. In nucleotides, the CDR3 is TGTGCCAGCAGCGAGGGAGGGGGTACGCAGTATTTT.

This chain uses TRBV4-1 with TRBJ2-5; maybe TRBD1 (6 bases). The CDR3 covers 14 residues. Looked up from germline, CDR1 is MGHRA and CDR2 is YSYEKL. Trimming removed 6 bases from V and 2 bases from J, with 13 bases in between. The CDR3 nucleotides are TGCGCCAGCAGTCCAGGGGCGCTACAAGAGACCCAGTACTTC. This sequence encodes CASSPGALQETQYF.

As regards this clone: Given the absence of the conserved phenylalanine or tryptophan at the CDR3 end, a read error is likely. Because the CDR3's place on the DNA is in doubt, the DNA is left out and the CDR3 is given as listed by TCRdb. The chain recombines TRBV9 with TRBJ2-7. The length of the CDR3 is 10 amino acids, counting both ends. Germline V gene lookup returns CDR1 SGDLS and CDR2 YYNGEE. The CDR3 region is CASSVINGPP.

The CDR3 here is CASRGGGNQPQHF. The CDR3 DNA is TGTGCCAGCAGGGGGGGAGGGAATCAGCCCCAGCATTTT. The genes are TRBV2 and TRBJ1-5; TRBD1 might be the D (5 bases). CDR3 size: 13 residues. CDR1 is SNHLY, CDR2 FYNNEI, per germline. The V end lost 6 bases, the J end lost 4 bases, and 10 bases lay between the germline ends.

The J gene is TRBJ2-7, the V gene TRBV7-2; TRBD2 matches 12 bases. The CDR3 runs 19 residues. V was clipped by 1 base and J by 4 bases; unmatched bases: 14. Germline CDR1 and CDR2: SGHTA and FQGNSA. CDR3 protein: CASSLVLTSGRKGRYEQYF. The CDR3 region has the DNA TGTGCCAGCAGCTTAGTTCTGACTAGCGGGAGAAAGGGACGGTACGAGCAGTACTTC. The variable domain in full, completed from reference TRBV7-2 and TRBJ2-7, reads GAGVSQSPSNKVTEKGKDVELRCDPISGHTALYWYRQSLGQGLEFLIYFQGNSAPDKSGLPSDRFSAERTGGSVSTLTIQRTQQEDSAVYLCASSLVLTSGRKGRYEQYFGPGTRLTVT.

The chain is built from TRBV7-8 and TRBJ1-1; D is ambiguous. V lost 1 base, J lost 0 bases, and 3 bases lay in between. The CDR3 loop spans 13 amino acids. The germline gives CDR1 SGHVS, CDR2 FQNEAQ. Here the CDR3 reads CASSLGMNTEAFF. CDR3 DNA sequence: TGTGCCAGCAGCTTAGGAATGAACACTGAAGCTTTCTTT.

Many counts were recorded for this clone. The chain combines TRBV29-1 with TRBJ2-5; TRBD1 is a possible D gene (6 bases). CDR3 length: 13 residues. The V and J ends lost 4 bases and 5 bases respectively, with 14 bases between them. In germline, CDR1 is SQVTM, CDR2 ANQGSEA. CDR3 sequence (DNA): TGCAGCGTTGGGGGGCTTTACGGGGAGACCCAGTACTTC. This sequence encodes CSVGGLYGETQYF.

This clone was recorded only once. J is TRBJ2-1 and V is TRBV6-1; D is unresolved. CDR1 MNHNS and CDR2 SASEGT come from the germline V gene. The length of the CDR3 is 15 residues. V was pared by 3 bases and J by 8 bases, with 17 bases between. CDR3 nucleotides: TGTGCCAGCAGTGATACTTGGCGAAGGGTCCATGAGCAGTTCTTC. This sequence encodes CASSDTWRRVHEQFF.

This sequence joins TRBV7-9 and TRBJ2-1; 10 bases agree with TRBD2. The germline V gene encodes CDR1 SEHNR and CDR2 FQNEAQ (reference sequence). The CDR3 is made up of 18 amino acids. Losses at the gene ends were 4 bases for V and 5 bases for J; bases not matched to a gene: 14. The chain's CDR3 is CASSSTISSGRGNNEQFF. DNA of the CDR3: TGTGCCAGCAGCTCCACAATTTCCAGCGGGAGGGGAAACAATGAGCAGTTCTTC. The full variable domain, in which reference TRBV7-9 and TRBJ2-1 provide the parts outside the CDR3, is DTGVSQNPRHKITKRGQNVTFRCDPISEHNRLYWYRQTLGQGPEFLTYFQNEAQLEKSRLLSDRFSAERPKGSFSTLEIQRTEQGDSAMYLCASSSTISSGRGNNEQFFGPGTRLTVL.

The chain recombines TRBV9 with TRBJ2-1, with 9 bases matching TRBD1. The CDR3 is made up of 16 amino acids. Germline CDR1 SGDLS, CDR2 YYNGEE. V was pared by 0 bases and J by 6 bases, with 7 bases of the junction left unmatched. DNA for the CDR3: TGTGCCAGCAGCGTAGGTGGGGACAGGGTACGCAATGAGCAGTTCTTC. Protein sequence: CASSVGGDRVRNEQFF.